The rows below give T cell receptor beta chains drawn from one sample of a study of early T cells in non-severe SARS-CoV-2 infection. Using its own MiXCR run on the 5' RACE reads, TCRdb lists one record per CDR3 protein. The sample yields about 79,000 distinct CDR3 sequences, 13% seen once. Sample: whole blood. The receptors shown here come from an adult who was a healthcare worker with PCR-confirmed SARS-CoV-2 infection or an uninfected control (not recorded which). CDR3s include the opening cysteine and the closing phenylalanine or tryptophan. A D gene is named only where the DNA matches it firmly. Clone size is stated in some rows and not others, as once, few, many or a class when expanded.

. few TRBJ2-5 TRBV20-1 CSARDPKGGKETQYF TGCAGTGCTAGAGATCCCAAGGGGGGGAAAGAGACCCAGTACTTC
TRBD1 . TRBJ1-6 TRBV19 CASTSRTGGETNSPLHF TGTGCCAGTACCAGCAGGACAGGGGGCGAGACTAATTCACCCCTCCACTTT
. . TRBJ2-2 TRBV6-2/TRBV6-3 CASSYWGGTHTGELFF TGTGCCAGCAGTTACTGGGGCGGGACACACACCGGGGAGCTGTTTTTT
. few TRBJ2-2 TRBV20-1 CSARDQGGATGELFF TGCAGTGCTAGAGATCAAGGAGGGGCCACCGGGGAGCTGTTTTTT
. few TRBJ2-5 TRBV7-6 CASSLPGTQQETQYF TGTGCCAGCAGCTTACCTGGGACGCAGCAAGAGACCCAGTACTTC
. . TRBJ1-5 TRBV13 CARGASLNTFQGQPQHF TGTGCCAGGGGGGCCAGCTTAAACACCTTCCAGGGTCAGCCCCAGCATTTT
TRBD2 once TRBJ2-1 TRBV11-2 CASSLRTSGSAYNEQFF TGTGCCAGCAGCCTAAGGACTAGCGGGAGTGCATACAATGAGCAGTTCTTC
TRBD1 few TRBJ2-2 TRBV20-1 CSARGQGAKWNTGELFF TGCAGTGCTCGTGGACAGGGGGCCAAGTGGAACACCGGGGAGCTGTTTTTT
. . TRBJ2-3 TRBV4-1 CASSPLFGPWDTQYF TGCGCCAGCAGCCCACTTTTTGGGCCGTGGGATACGCAGTATTTT
. few TRBJ1-5 TRBV18 CASSLGRDISNQPQHF TGTGCCAGCTCCCTGGGGCGGGACATTAGCAATCAGCCCCAGCATTTT
. many TRBJ2-3 TRBV5-1 CASSLGGTDTQYF TGTGCCAGCAGCTTGGGTGGCACAGATACGCAGTATTTT
. many TRBJ1-5 TRBV7-9 CASSPGDSNQPQHF TGTGCCAGCAGCCCAGGCGACAGCAATCAGCCCCAGCATTTT
. few TRBJ2-6 TRBV27 CASREFAGANVLTF TGTGCCAGCAGGGAGTTTGCTGGGGCCAACGTCCTGACTTTC
. few TRBJ1-1 TRBV29-1 CSVGLQGGNTEAFF TGCAGCGTTGGATTACAGGGAGGGAACACTGAAGCTTTCTTT
. few TRBJ2-7 TRBV6-1 CASSEARDYEQYF TGTGCCAGCAGTGAAGCCCGGGACTACGAGCAGTACTTC
. many TRBJ1-1 TRBV29-1 CSVRTGYTEAFF TGCAGCGTTCGCACGGGGTACACTGAAGCTTTCTTT
. . TRBJ1-2 TRBV12-3/TRBV12-4 CASSYSGFGYTF TGTGCCAGCAGCTACTCAGGGTTTGGCTACACCTTC
. . TRBJ1-3 TRBV28 CATERGGSGNTIYF TGTGCCACCGAGCGGGGCGGCTCTGGAAACACCATATATTTT
. few TRBJ2-7 TRBV27 CASTPYGSGTYEQYF TGTGCCAGCACCCCTTACGGTAGCGGAACCTACGAGCAGTACTTC
. few TRBJ1-2 TRBV3-1 CASSRVGAGYTF TGTGCCAGCAGCCGCGTGGGGGCTGGCTACACCTTC
. many TRBJ2-7 TRBV11-1 CASSLMQAISYEQYF TGTGCCAGCAGCTTAATGCAGGCAATTTCCTACGAGCAGTACTTC
. . TRBJ1-2 TRBV5-1 CASSSQGTNYGYTF TGCGCCAGCAGCTCACAGGGTACTAACTATGGCTACACCTTC
TRBD1 many TRBJ2-7 TRBV7-6 CASSPGQDEQYF TGTGCCAGCAGCCCCGGACAGGACGAGCAGTACTTC
. few TRBJ1-1 TRBV10-2 CASSEEAGVGTEAFF TGCGCCAGCAGTGAAGAGGCAGGGGTAGGAACTGAAGCTTTCTTT
TRBD1 . TRBJ1-2 TRBV6-2/TRBV6-3 CASSSDRGLGYTF TGTGCCAGCAGCTCGGACAGGGGGCTCGGCTACACCTTC
. many TRBJ2-3 TRBV20-1 CSGGSSTDTQYF TGCAGTGGAGGGTCTAGCACAGATACGCAGTATTTT
TRBD1 many TRBJ1-1 TRBV5-1 CASSADRAVAFF TGCGCCAGCAGCGCCGACAGGGCCGTAGCTTTCTTT
TRBD1 many TRBJ1-1 TRBV7-2 CASRPTGGRMTEAFF TGTGCCAGCAGACCGACAGGGGGCAGGATGACTGAAGCTTTCTTT
TRBD2 . TRBJ2-7 TRBV29-1 CSVEDLAGGLGEQYF TGCAGCGTTGAGGACCTAGCGGGAGGATTAGGGGAGCAGTACTTC
TRBD2 . TRBJ2-2 TRBV6-1 CASSERGTGVLFF TGTGCCAGCAGTGAGCGGGGGACCGGGGTGCTGTTTTTT
. many TRBJ2-3 TRBV11-2 CASSPTIGVDTQYF TGTGCCAGCAGCCCGACTATCGGGGTAGATACGCAGTATTTT
TRBD2 few TRBJ2-3 TRBV4-1 CASNLAAGVTDTQYF TGCGCCAGCAACTTAGCAGCGGGAGTCACAGATACGCAGTATTTT
. few TRBJ2-3 TRBV3-1 CASSQDLAPTQYF TGTGCCAGCAGCCAAGATCTAGCCCCAACGCAGTATTTT
TRBD2 . TRBJ2-5 TRBV7-2 CASRLRLAGETQYF TGTGCCAGCAGGCTCCGACTAGCCGGAGAGACCCAGTACTTC
TRBD2 many TRBJ2-7 TRBV28 CASTPSGGSYEQYF TGTGCCAGCACCCCTTCCGGGGGGAGCTACGAGCAGTACTTC
TRBD1 . TRBJ2-1 TRBV2 CANLPRQGTYNEQFF TGTGCCAACCTCCCCCGACAGGGGACTTACAATGAGCAGTTCTTC
. few TRBJ2-4 TRBV5-6 CASSLTGVANIQYF TGTGCCAGCAGCTTGACAGGTGTGGCAAACATTCAGTACTTC
. many TRBJ2-7 TRBV5-4 CASSLGDNPYEQYF TGTGCCAGCAGCTTGGGCGACAACCCCTACGAGCAGTACTTC
TRBD1 . TRBJ1-1 TRBV11-1 CASSLSQGALTEAFF TGTGCCAGCAGCCTATCACAGGGGGCACTGACTGAAGCTTTCTTT
. . TRBJ2-5 TRBV30 CAWSVRRETQYF TGTGCCTGGAGTGTAAGGAGGGAGACCCAGTACTTC
. few TRBJ1-1 TRBV6-6 CASSGRGINTEAFF TGTGCCAGCAGTGGACGCGGGATAAACACTGAAGCTTTCTTT
. . TRBJ1-6 TRBV14 CASSQGQQSPLHF TGTGCCAGCAGCCAAGGGCAGCAGTCACCCCTCCACTTT
TRBD1 . TRBJ2-7 TRBV5-1 CASSLRTGGVHEQYF TGCGCCAGCAGCTTAAGGACAGGTGGTGTCCACGAGCAGTACTTC
TRBD1 . TRBJ2-1 TRBV20-1 CSARDLTGGEEQFF TGCAGTGCTAGAGATCTAACAGGGGGCGAAGAGCAGTTCTTC
. few TRBJ2-7 TRBV28 CASSLSRYEQYF TGTGCCAGCAGTCTTAGTCGCTACGAGCAGTACTTC
. few TRBJ1-1 TRBV29-1 CSVGGVSAEAFF TGCAGCGTTGGAGGAGTTTCGGCTGAAGCTTTCTTT